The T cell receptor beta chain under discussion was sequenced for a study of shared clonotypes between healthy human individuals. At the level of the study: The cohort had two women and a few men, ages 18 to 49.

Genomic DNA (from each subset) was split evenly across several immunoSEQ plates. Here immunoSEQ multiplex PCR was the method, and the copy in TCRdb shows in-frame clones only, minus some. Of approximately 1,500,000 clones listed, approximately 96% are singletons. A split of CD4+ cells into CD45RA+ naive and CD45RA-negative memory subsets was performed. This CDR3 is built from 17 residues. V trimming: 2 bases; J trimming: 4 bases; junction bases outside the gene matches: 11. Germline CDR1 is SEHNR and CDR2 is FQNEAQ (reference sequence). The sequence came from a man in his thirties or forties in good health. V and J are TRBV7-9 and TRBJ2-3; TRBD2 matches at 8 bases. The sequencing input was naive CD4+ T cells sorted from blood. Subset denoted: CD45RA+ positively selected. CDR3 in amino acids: CASSLPVRGRRPDTQYF. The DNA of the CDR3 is TGTGCCAGCAGCTTACCAGTGCGCGGGAGGAGGCCAGATACGCAGTATTTT.